This T cell receptor (beta chain) was sequenced in a study of cytomegalovirus exposure and HLA in healthy donors. Looking at the study overall: The study's early data release held tens of millions of unique TCRs from HLA-typed donors. Study observations and caveats: In a later analysis, across HLA loci, associated TCR counts were highest for DRB1, lowest for HLA-C. Per published accounts, TCR beta sequences correctly predicted the HLA-A and HLA-B alleles of most subjects.

Primers: 60 Vbeta forward and 13 Jbeta reverse. Here immunoSEQ multiplex PCR was the method, and the copy in TCRdb shows in-frame clones only, minus some. The sample has about 250,000 clones, roughly two thirds seen once; the top ten hold 2% to 2.5%. Trimming removed 1 base from V and 2 bases from J, with 12 bases in between. Germline values: CDR1 SGHVS, CDR2 FQNEAQ. This CDR3 region has 15 residues. When sampled, the donors appeared nominally healthy, though they likely had unrecorded immune exposures. As for this clone: Its antigen remains unknown.

This chain connects TRBV7-8 to TRBJ2-7, with D perhaps TRBD1 (6 bases). The source material was PBMCs. This TCR was recovered from a female donor in good health and CMV-seronegative. CDR3 in amino acids: CASSLDNGQPYEQYF. The CDR3 nucleotides are TGTGCCAGCAGCTTAGATAATGGACAGCCCTACGAGCAGTACTTC.